What follows is one T cell receptor (beta chain) and its context. Methods used by the authors: Quantification of nucleated cells was approximated via reference gene primer amplification. Repertoires were generated with immunoSEQ multiplex PCR, while TCRdb's copy carries only in-frame clones and drops some. That table is the source of V, J and clone size, and D and trimming were worked out from the DNA. The table includes roughly 40,000 clones, approximately 88% detected once. This sample was included in a study of blood T cell repertoires in COVID-19. Study information: T cells, B-cell-depleted T cells, or PBMCs provided the cDNA or gDNA that served as material.

Looked up from germline, CDR1 is MNHEY and CDR2 is SMNVEV (reference sequence). The trim removed 10 bases at V and 2 bases at J, leaving 5 bases unmatched. The CDR3 is 12 residues long. The sequencing sample was made of peripheral blood. This chain connects TRBV27 to TRBJ2-7; 7 positions agree with TRBD1. The TCR was taken from a human donor in a cohort sampled during active COVID-19. CDR3 coding DNA: TGTGCCACCCGGGACAGAGCCTACGAGCAGTACTTC. This translates into CATRDRAYEQYF.